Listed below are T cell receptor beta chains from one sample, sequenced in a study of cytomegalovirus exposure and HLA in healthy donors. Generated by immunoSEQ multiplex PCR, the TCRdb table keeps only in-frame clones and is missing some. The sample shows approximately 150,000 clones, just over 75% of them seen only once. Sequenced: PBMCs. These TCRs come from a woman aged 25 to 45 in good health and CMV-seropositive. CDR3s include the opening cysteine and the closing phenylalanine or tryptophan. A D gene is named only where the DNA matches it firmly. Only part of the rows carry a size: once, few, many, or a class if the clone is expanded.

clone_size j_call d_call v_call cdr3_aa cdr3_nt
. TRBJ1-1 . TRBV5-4 CASSLEAGVNTEAFF TGTGCCAGCAGCTTGGAGGCAGGGGTCAACACTGAAGCTTTCTTT
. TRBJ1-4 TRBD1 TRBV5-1 CASSPTGGRVEKLFF TGCGCCAGCAGCCCGACAGGGGGCCGGGTTGAAAAACTGTTTTTT
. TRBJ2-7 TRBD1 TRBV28 CATLDGQAYEQYF TGTGCCACTCTTGACGGACAGGCCTACGAGCAGTACTTC
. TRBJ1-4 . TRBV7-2 CASSPQGNAEKLFF TGTGCCAGCAGCCCACAGGGTAATGCTGAAAAACTGTTTTTT
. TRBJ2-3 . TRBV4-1 CASSQGVTSGVQDTQYF TGCGCCAGCAGCCAAGGGGTTACTTCCGGGGTGCAAGATACGCAGTATTTT
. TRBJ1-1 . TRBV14 CASSLNTNTEAFF TGTGCCAGCAGCCTAAACACGAACACTGAAGCTTTCTTT
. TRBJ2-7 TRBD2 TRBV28 CASTGLERTSGSYEQYF TGTGCCAGCACCGGACTTGAAAGGACTAGCGGTTCCTACGAGCAGTACTTC
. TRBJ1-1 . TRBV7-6 CASSLQGNTEAFF TGTGCCAGCAGCTTACAGGGAAACACTGAAGCTTTCTTT
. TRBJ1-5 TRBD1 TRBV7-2 CASSEQGVLFGNQPQHF TGTGCCAGCAGCGAACAGGGGGTCCTTTTTGGCAATCAGCCCCAGCATTTT
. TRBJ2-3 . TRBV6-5 CASSYSATVITDTQYF TGTGCCAGCAGTTACTCGGCGACAGTAATCACAGATACGCAGTATTTT
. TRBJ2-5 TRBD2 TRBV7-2 CASSPTSGRIRRETQYF TGTGCCAGCAGCCCGACTAGCGGGAGGATTAGGAGAGAGACCCAGTACTTC
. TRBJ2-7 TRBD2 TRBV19 CASSKLAGGPLNEQYF TGTGCCAGTAGCAAACTAGCGGGAGGGCCTTTAAACGAGCAGTACTTC
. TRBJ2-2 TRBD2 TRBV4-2 CASSQNLLGGAGAGTGELFF TGTGCCAGCAGCCAAAACCTACTGGGAGGAGCGGGAGCCGGGACCGGGGAGCTGTTTTTT
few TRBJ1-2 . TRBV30 CAWSPMGHGYTF TGTGCCTGGAGTCCGATGGGGCATGGCTACACCTTC
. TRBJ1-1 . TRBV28 CASSFFLARGGEAFF TGTGCCAGCAGTTTTTTCCTCGCTAGGGGCGGTGAAGCTTTCTTT
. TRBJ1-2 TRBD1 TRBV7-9 CASSSQPGGQLANYGYTF TGTGCCAGCAGCTCTCAACCAGGGGGTCAGTTAGCTAACTATGGCTACACCTTC
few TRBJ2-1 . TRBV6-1 CASSEPQGRGQFF TGTGCCAGCAGTGAACCCCAGGGGAGGGGGCAGTTCTTC
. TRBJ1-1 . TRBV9 CASSVVQGLEAFF TGTGCCAGCAGCGTAGTGCAGGGGCTTGAAGCTTTCTTT
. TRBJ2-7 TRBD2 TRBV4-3 CASSPSGIGEQYF TGCGCCAGCAGCCCTAGCGGGATCGGTGAGCAGTACTTC
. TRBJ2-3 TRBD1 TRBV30 CAWSYRGLSNTQYF TGTGCCTGGAGTTACAGGGGGCTTTCAAATACGCAGTATTTT
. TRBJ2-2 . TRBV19 CASSTGHRVDSNTGELFF TGTGCCAGTAGTACGGGTCACAGGGTGGACTCGAACACCGGGGAGCTGTTTTTT
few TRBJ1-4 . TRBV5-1 CASSLAGTNEKLFF TGCGCCAGCAGCTTGGCCGGAACTAATGAAAAACTGTTTTTT
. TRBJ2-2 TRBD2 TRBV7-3 CASSLRLAGGYTGELFF TGTGCCAGCAGCTTGCGACTAGCGGGAGGGTACACCGGGGAGCTGTTTTTT
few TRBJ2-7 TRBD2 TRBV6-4 CASSDSAGGVLAEQYF TGTGCCAGCAGTGACTCAGCGGGAGGCGTCCTGGCCGAGCAGTACTTC
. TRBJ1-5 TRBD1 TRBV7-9 CASSTREGQGAQPQHF TGTGCCAGCAGCACAAGGGAGGGACAGGGTGCTCAGCCCCAGCATTTT
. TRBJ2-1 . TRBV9 CASSVESRSTYNEQFF TGTGCCAGCAGCGTAGAATCCAGGTCAACCTACAATGAGCAGTTCTTC
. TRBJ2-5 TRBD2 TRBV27 CASSYRTSGGETQYF TGTGCCAGCAGTTATAGGACTAGCGGTGGGGAGACCCAGTACTTC
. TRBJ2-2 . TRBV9 CASSVGGATSTGELFF TGTGCCAGCAGCGTAGGCGGGGCGACGAGCACCGGGGAGCTGTTTTTT
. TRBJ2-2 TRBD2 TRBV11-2 CASSLVLAGVGIGRGELFF TGTGCCAGCAGCTTAGTGCTAGCGGGAGTCGGAATTGGGCGCGGGGAGCTGTTTTTT
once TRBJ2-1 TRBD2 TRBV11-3 CASSPGLVDYNEQFF TGTGCCAGCAGCCCCGGACTAGTAGACTACAATGAGCAGTTCTTC
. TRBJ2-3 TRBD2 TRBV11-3 CASSLGVAGSTDTQYF TGTGCCAGCAGCTTAGGGGTAGCGGGCAGCACAGATACGCAGTATTTT
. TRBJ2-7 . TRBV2 CASSDDRNYEQYF TGTGCCAGCAGCGATGACAGGAACTACGAGCAGTACTTC
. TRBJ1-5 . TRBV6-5 CASSYDSSSHQPQHF TGTGCCAGCAGTTACGACAGCTCTTCCCATCAGCCCCAGCATTTT
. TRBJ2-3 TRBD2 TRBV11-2 CASGRGTDTQYF TGTGCCAGCGGGAGGGGAACAGATACGCAGTATTTT
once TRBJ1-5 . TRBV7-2 CASRPQGYSNQPQHF TGTGCCAGCAGGCCCCAGGGCTATAGCAATCAGCCCCAGCATTTT
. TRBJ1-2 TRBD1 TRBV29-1 CSVGTGRVYGYTF TGCAGCGTTGGGACAGGGCGGGTATATGGCTACACCTTC
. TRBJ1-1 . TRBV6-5 CASRWNTEAFF TGTGCCAGTAGATGGAACACTGAAGCTTTCTTT
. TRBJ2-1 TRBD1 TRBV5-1 CASSWTGVAVHNEQFF TGCGCCAGCAGCTGGACAGGGGTGGCGGTACACAATGAGCAGTTCTTC